The source of this T cell receptor (beta chain) is a study of blood T cells in healthy people across ages. Study findings and constraints: Percentage of naive T cells showed a strong correlation with TCR beta diversity. Unknown CMV status may confound age-related changes in expanded clones. As age increased, TCR beta diversity per million T cells fell in a roughly linear fashion.

This clonotype was observed a few times. Its antigen is still unknown. Isolated per sample were at least 6.5 million PBMCs. PCR was performed a second time for roughly 7 to 12 cycles using a sample-barcoded 5' primer and a J-beta primer mix. In TCRdb, the 5' RACE reads were re-called with MiXCR into one record per CDR3 protein. The sample has around 1.5 million distinct CDR3 sequences, around 35% seen once; the top ten hold about 11%. This CDR3 spans 16 amino acids. V lost 4 bases to trimming and J lost 5 bases, with 21 bases between them. From germline, CDR1 is SGHRS and CDR2 YFSETQ. The sequenced material came from blood. The chain employs TRBV5-1 and TRBJ2-5, with a weak D call TRBD2 (5 bases). The receptor comes from a woman in her twenties or thirties in good health. In DNA form, the CDR3 reads TGCGCCAGCAGCCCTAACCCGGGATCCAAGAGGGAGACCCAGTACTTC. This translates into CASSPNPGSKRETQYF.